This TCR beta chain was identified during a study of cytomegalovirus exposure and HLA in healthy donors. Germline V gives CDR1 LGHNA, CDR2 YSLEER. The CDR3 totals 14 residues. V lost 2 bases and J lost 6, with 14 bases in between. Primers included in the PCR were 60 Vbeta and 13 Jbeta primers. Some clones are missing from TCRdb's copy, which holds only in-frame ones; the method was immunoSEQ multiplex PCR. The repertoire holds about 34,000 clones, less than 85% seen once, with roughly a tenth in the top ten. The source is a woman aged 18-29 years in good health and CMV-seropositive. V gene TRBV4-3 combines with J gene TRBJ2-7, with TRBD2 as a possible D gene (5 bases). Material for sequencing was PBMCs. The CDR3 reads CASSQRRASIEQYF. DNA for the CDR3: TGCGCCAGCAGCCAAAGAAGGGCTAGCATCGAGCAGTACTTC.